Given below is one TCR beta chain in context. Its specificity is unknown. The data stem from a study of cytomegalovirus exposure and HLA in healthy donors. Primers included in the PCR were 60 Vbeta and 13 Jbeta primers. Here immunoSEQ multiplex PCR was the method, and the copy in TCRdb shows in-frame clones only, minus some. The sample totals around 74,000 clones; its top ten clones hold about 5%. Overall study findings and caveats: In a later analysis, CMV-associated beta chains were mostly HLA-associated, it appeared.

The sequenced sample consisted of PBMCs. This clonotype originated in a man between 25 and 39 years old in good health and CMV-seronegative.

The CDR3 DNA reads as TGTGCCAGCAGCTTAGGGCGCCGGGTGTTTTTT. This encodes CASSLGRRVFF. This chain uses TRBV7-6 with TRBJ2-2; the D is unclear. V dropped 1 base and J dropped 15 bases, with 9 bases sitting between them. Germline CDR1 SGHVS, CDR2 FNYEAQ. The CDR3 covers 11 residues.